Presented here are 3 T cell receptor beta chains from one specimen sequenced in a study of beta chain features in type 1 diabetes. Every isolated RNA sample was fully reverse transcribed, so sequencing captured expressed TCRB transcripts. Using immunoSEQ multiplex PCR, the repertoire was profiled, and TCRdb retains in-frame clones only, with some absent. The sample contains approximately 470,000 clones, approximately 28% of which appear only once. Sample: naive CD4+ T cells from blood. These receptors were collected from a man in his late teens or twenties in good health.

This clone appeared once. The J gene is TRBJ2-3, the V gene TRBV4-3; D might be TRBD2 (6 bases). There are 15 residues in the CDR3. Trimming took off 0 bases at V and 4 bases at J, with 11 bases between the two ends. Germline CDR1 is LGHNA and CDR2 is YSLEER. CDR3 sequence: CASSQDEGGADTQYF. CDR3 nucleotides: TGCGCCAGCAGCCAAGATGAAGGAGGGGCAGATACGCAGTATTTT.

This clone was counted a few times. This chain uses TRBV7-9 with TRBJ2-1; 7 nucleotides line up with TRBD1. The CDR3 length is 15 residues. In germline, CDR1 is SEHNR, CDR2 FQNEAQ (reference sequence). V dropped 4 bases and J dropped 3; count of bases not matched to a gene: 6. CDR3 residues: CASSSTGSIYNEQFF. CDR3 DNA sequence: TGTGCCAGCAGCTCGACAGGGAGTATCTACAATGAGCAGTTCTTC. The entire variable domain, with the rest obtained from reference TRBV7-9 and TRBJ2-1, is as follows: DTGVSQNPRHKITKRGQNVTFRCDPISEHNRLYWYRQTLGQGPEFLTYFQNEAQLEKSRLLSDRFSAERPKGSFSTLEIQRTEQGDSAMYLCASSSTGSIYNEQFFGPGTRLTVL.

A few counts support this clone. This chain connects TRBV28 to TRBJ2-7; TRBD2 agrees at 7 bases. Germline V gene data show CDR1 as MDHEN and CDR2 as SYDVKM. This CDR3 region has 14 residues. V dropped 3 bases and J dropped 4; count of bases not matched to a gene: 6. CDR3 in DNA: TGTGCCAGCAGTTTCCAGCGGGGAGATTACGAGCAGTACTTC. Translation gives CASSFQRGDYEQYF.